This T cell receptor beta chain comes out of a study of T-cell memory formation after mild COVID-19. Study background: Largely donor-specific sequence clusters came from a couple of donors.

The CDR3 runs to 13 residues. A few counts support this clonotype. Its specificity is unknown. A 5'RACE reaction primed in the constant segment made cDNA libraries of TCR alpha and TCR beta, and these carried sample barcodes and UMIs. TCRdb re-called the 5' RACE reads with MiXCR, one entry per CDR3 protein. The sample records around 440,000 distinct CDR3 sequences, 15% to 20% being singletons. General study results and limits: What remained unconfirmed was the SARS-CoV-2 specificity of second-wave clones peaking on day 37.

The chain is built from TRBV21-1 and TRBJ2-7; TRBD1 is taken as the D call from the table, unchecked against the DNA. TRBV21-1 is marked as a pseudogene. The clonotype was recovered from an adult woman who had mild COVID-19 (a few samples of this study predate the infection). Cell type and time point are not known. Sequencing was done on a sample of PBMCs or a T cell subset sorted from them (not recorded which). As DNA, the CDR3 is TGTGCCAGCAGCAAAGCCATCTGGCAGGGTTGGATCTTC. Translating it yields CASSKAIWQGWIF.